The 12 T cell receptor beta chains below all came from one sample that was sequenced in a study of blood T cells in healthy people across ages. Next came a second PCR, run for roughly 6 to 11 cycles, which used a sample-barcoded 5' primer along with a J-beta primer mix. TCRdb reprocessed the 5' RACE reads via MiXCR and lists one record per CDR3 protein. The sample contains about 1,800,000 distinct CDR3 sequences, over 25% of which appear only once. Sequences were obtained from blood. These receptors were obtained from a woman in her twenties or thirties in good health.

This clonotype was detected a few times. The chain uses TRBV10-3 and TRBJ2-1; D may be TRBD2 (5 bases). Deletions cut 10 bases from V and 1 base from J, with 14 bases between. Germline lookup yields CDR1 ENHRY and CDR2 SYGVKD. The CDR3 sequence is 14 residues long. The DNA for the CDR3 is TGTGCCACGAAGGACTTAACTTCCTACAATGAGCAGTTCTTC. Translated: CATKDLTSYNEQFF.

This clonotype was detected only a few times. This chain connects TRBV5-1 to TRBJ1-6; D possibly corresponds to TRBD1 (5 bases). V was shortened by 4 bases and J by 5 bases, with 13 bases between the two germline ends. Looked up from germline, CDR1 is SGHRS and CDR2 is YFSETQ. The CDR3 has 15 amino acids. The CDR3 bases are TGCGCCAGCAGCCGGGGCGAGACGGATAATTCACCCCTCCACTTT. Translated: CASSRGETDNSPLHF.

This CDR3 reads CASSVSGRATDTQYF. The CDR3 region has the DNA TGTGCCAGCAGCGTGAGCGGGAGGGCCACAGATACGCAGTATTTT. The rearrangement links TRBV3-1 to TRBJ2-3, with 10 bases matching TRBD2. CDR1 LGHDT and CDR2 YNNKEL come from the germline V gene (reference sequence). Trimming at V came to 5 bases and at J to 2 bases, leaving 4 bases not matched to a gene. The CDR3 runs 15 residues.

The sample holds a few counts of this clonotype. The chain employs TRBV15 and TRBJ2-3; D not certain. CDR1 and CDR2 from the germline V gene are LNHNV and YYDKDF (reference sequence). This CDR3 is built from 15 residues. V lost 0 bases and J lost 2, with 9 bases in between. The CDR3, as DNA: TGTGCCACCAGCAGAGATCCTTCCTTCACAGATACGCAGTATTTT. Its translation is CATSRDPSFTDTQYF.

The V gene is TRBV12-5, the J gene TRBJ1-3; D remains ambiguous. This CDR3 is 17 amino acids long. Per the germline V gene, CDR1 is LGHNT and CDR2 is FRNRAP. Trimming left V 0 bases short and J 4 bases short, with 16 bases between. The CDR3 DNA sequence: TGTGCTAGTGGTTTGGTCCCAGACGGGAAGTTCGGAAACACCATATATTTT. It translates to CASGLVPDGKFGNTIYF. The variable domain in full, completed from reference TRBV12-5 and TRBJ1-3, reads DARVTQTPRHKVTEMGQEVTMRCQPILGHNTVFWYRQTMMQGLELLAYFRNRAPLDDSGMPKDRFSAEMPDATLATLKIQPSEPRDSAVYFCASGLVPDGKFGNTIYFGEGSWLTVV.

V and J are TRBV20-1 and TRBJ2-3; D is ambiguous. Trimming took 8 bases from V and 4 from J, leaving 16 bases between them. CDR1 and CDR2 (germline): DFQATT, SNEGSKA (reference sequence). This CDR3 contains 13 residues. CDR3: CSQGGPTPDTQYF. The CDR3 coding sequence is TGCAGTCAAGGTGGGCCTACACCAGATACGCAGTATTTT.

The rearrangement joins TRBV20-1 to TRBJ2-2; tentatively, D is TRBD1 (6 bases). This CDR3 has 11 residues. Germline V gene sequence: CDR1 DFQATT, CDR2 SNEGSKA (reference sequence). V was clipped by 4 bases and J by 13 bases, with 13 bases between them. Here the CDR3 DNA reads TGCAGTGCTAAGTCCAGGGGACGGCTGTTTTTT. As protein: CSAKSRGRLFF.

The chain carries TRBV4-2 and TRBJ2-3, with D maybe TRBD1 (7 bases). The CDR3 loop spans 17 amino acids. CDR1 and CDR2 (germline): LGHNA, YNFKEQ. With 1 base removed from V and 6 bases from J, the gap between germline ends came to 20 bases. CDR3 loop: CASSQAEGAPGADTQYF. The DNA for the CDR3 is TGTGCCAGCAGCCAAGCCGAGGGGGCGCCGGGAGCGGATACGCAGTATTTT.

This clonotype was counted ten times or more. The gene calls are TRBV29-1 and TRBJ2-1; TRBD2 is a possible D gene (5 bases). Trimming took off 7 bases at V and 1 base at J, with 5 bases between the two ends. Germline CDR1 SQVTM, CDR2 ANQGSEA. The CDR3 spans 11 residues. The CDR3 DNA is TGCAGCGCGGGATCCTACAATGAGCAGTTCTTC. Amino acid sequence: CSAGSYNEQFF.

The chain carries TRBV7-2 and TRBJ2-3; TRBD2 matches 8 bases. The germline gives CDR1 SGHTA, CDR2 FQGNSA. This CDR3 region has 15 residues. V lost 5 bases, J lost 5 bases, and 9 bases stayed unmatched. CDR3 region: CASSAGGRMGDTQYF. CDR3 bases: TGTGCCAGCAGCGCGGGAGGCCGGATGGGAGATACGCAGTATTTT. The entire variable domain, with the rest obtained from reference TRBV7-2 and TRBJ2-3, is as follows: GAGVSQSPSNKVTEKGKDVELRCDPISGHTALYWYRQSLGQGLEFLIYFQGNSAPDKSGLPSDRFSAERTGGSVSTLTIQRTQQEDSAVYLCASSAGGRMGDTQYFGPGTRLTVL.

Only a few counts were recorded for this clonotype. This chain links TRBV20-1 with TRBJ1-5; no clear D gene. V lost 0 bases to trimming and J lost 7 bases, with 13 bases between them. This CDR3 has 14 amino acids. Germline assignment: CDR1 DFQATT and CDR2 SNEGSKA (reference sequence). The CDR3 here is CSARDPAVIQPQHF. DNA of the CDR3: TGCAGTGCTAGAGATCCGGCAGTCATCCAGCCCCAGCATTTT.

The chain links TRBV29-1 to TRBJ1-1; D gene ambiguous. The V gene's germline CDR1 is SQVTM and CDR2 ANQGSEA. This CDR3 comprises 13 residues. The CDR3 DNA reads TGCAACGCAGCTCGGACGGAGAACACTGAAGCTTTCTTT. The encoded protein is CNAARTENTEAFF.